This passage covers 26 T cell receptor beta chains from one sample sequenced in a study of shared clonotypes between healthy human individuals. Clones were sequenced by immunoSEQ multiplex PCR, and TCRdb holds only the in-frame ones, with some missing. The data hold approximately 2.3 million clones, with 90% to 95% observed a single time. Sample: naive CD4+ T cells from PBMCs. Regarding subset: CD45RA+ positively selected. The source of these receptors is a man in his late teens or twenties in good health. Some clones in this sample may be carry-over from other donors' samples.

The genes are TRBV2 and TRBJ1-2; D is uncertain. In germline, CDR1 is SNHLY, CDR2 FYNNEI. The germline V and J ends were trimmed by 6 bases and 2 bases, with 10 bases remaining between them. This CDR3 is built from 13 residues. The CDR3 reads CASSKRRNYGYTF. As DNA, the CDR3 is TGTGCCAGCAGCAAAAGACGGAACTATGGCTACACCTTC.

This clone was counted once. The chain is built from TRBV11-2 and TRBJ1-1; D perhaps matches TRBD1 (5 bases). CDR3 length: 14 amino acids. Per the germline V gene, CDR1 is SGHAT and CDR2 is FQNNGV. V dropped 3 bases and J dropped 4 bases, with 12 bases sitting between them. CDR3 sequence reads: CASSFQGGFTEAFF. As DNA, the CDR3 is TGTGCCAGCAGCTTCCAGGGTGGTTTCACTGAAGCTTTCTTT.

Concerning this clone itself: Other DNA variants within this sample encode the same CDR3. CDR3 bases: TGTGCCAGCAGTCCACAGGGGGATCAGCCCCAGCATTTT. This encodes CASSPQGDQPQHF. The V call is TRBV6-1, the J call TRBJ1-5; 8 nucleotides agree with TRBD1. The J segment lost 5 bases and the V segment lost 5 bases, leaving 2 bases of the junction unmatched. The CDR3 is 13 residues long. CDR1 is MNHNS, CDR2 SASEGT, per germline.

This chain joins TRBV28 and TRBJ1-1; 7 bases line up with TRBD1. Losses at the gene ends were 4 bases for V and 6 bases for J; bases not matched to a gene: 11. The CDR3 spans 15 residues. CDR1 MDHEN and CDR2 SYDVKM come from the germline V gene. CDR3 residues: CASSSPTGREAEAFF. In DNA, the CDR3 is TGTGCCAGCAGTTCCCCGACAGGGAGAGAAGCTGAAGCTTTCTTT.

The CDR3 protein is CASSPPDRASYGYTF. The CDR3 DNA sequence: TGTGCCAGCAGCCCACCCGACAGGGCCTCCTATGGCTACACCTTC. This sequence joins TRBV5-4 and TRBJ1-2; 7 bases agree with TRBD1. The germline gives CDR1 SGHNT, CDR2 YYREEE (reference sequence). J was trimmed by 4 bases and V by 4 bases; bases with no gene match: 10. The CDR3 runs to 15 residues.

The V call is TRBV28, the J call TRBJ1-1, with 10 bases identical to TRBD1. The CDR3 is 16 residues long. Trimming at V came to 4 bases and at J to 3 bases, leaving 8 bases not matched to a gene. Germline CDR1 and CDR2: MDHEN and SYDVKM. This chain's CDR3 is CASSSFPGTGDTEAFF. CDR3 DNA: TGTGCCAGCAGTTCCTTCCCTGGGACAGGGGACACTGAAGCTTTCTTT.

This rearrangement joins TRBV5-1 to TRBJ1-2; D might be TRBD1 (6 bases). CDR3 size: 16 residues. V shed 0 bases and J shed 4 bases, with 16 bases lying between them. The germline CDR1 and CDR2 sequences are SGHRS and YFSETQ. The CDR3 loop reads CASSLAWGAQVYGYTF. The CDR3 DNA reads as TGCGCCAGCAGCTTGGCCTGGGGGGCGCAGGTCTATGGCTACACCTTC.

Points on this clone: The same CDR3 arises from other DNA sequences in this sample as well. The chain has TRBV19 and TRBJ1-2; no reliable D call. With 5 bases removed from V and 0 bases from J, the gap between germline ends came to 7 bases. CDR3 length equals 13 residues. CDR1 LNHDA and CDR2 SQIVND come from the germline V gene (reference sequence). CDR3 protein: CASSFRANYGYTF. Written as DNA, the CDR3 is TGTGCCAGTAGTTTTCGGGCTAACTATGGCTACACCTTC.

The V call is TRBV9, the J call TRBJ1-4; 10 bases map to TRBD1. The germline CDR1 and CDR2 sequences are SGDLS and YYNGEE. The CDR3 runs to 17 residues. The V gene end was trimmed by 7 bases and the J gene end by 2 bases; junction bases not matched to a gene: 11. The CDR3 DNA follows: TGTGCCAGCCTCCTACCCGGGACAGGGGAGACTAATGAAAAACTGTTTTTT. Translating it yields CASLLPGTGETNEKLFF.

This chain connects TRBV28 to TRBJ2-7, with unresolved D. This CDR3 has 13 amino acids. Germline V gene sequence: CDR1 MDHEN, CDR2 SYDVKM. V was cut by 8 bases and J by 6 bases, with 17 bases left in between. CDR3 region: CASSLDQDAEQYF. The CDR3 coding sequence is TGTGCCAGCTCCCTTGATCAAGACGCCGAGCAGTACTTC.

The chain recombines TRBV7-9 with TRBJ2-7; 8 bases are a match to TRBD2. The CDR3 loop spans 17 amino acids. Unmatched junction bases numbered 14, after V lost 4 bases and J lost 3 bases. CDR1 and CDR2 (germline): SEHNR, FQNEAQ (reference sequence). In DNA, the CDR3 is TGTGCCAGCAGCTCCGGCGGGGGCGGGAGGCCGCTCTACGAGCAGTACTTC. Protein: CASSSGGGGRPLYEQYF.

The V gene is TRBV6-6, the J gene TRBJ1-2; no definite D call. V shed 7 bases and J shed 2 bases, with 20 bases lying between them. Germline CDR1 MNHNY, CDR2 SVGAGI (reference sequence). The CDR3 is made up of 16 amino acids. CDR3 bases: TGTGCCAGCACCCCGATGGGGTTCGGTTCCAACTATGGCTACACCTTC. Amino acids: CASTPMGFGSNYGYTF.

This chain links TRBV30 with TRBJ2-5; no definite D call. The J call is doubtful: the DNA matches TRBJ2-7 better. CDR3 length equals 15 residues. Germline assignment: CDR1 GTSNPN and CDR2 SVGIG (reference sequence). The chain's CDR3 is CAWRINSLRTYEQYF. The CDR3 DNA reads as TGTGCCTGGAGGATAAACAGTCTGCGGACCTACGAGCAGTACTTC.

The CDR3 DNA follows: TGTGCCAGCAGCCCGGACCGGTTAAATGAAAAACTGTTTTTT. Amino acid sequence: CASSPDRLNEKLFF. The chain uses TRBV6-5 and TRBJ1-4; D is ambiguous. Germline CDR1 is MNHEY and CDR2 is SVGAGI. V was shortened by 6 bases and J by 5 bases, with 13 bases between the two germline ends. This CDR3 contains 14 residues.

This clone was observed once. The chain recombines TRBV30 with TRBJ1-2, with 10 nucleotides matching TRBD1. There are 14 residues in the CDR3. Germline loops: CDR1 GTSNPN, CDR2 SVGIG (reference sequence). V dropped 2 bases and J dropped 5; count of bases not matched to a gene: 5. The CDR3 DNA is TGTGCCTGGAGTCAGACAGGGGGCTGGTATGGCTACACCTTC. It specifies CAWSQTGGWYGYTF.

The chain combines TRBV7-9 with TRBJ1-3; D ambiguous. Germline CDR1 is SEHNR and CDR2 is FQNEAQ (reference sequence). V was clipped by 1 base and J by 4 bases, with 8 bases between them. The CDR3 is 14 residues long. CDR3 amino acids: CASSLVSEGNTIYF. The CDR3 DNA is TGTGCCAGCAGCTTAGTCTCCGAGGGAAACACCATATATTTT.

The chain links TRBV5-6 to TRBJ1-4; TRBD1 matches 8 bases. From germline, CDR1 is SGHDT and CDR2 YYEEEE. The V segment lost 0 bases and the J segment 2 bases; nucleotides outside the gene matches: 3. The CDR3 extends over 16 amino acids. The DNA of the CDR3 is TGTGCCAGCAGCTTGGAGCAGGGGGCCACTAATGAAAAACTGTTTTTT. Its translation is CASSLEQGATNEKLFF.

Worth noting for this clone: The same CDR3 arises from other DNA sequences in this sample as well. CDR3 nucleotides: TGTGCCAGCAGCCAAGTCGGGCTAGCGGGAGGGCACACCGGGGAGCTGTTTTTT. Protein product: CASSQVGLAGGHTGELFF. This chain connects TRBV4-2 to TRBJ2-2; 12 bases match TRBD2. This CDR3 comprises 18 residues. Trimming cost V 1 base and J 3 bases; bases outside gene matches: 6. Germline V CDR1 and CDR2: LGHNA, YNFKEQ.

This rearrangement joins TRBV11-2 to TRBJ2-1, with D tentatively TRBD1 (6 bases). The germline V gene has CDR1 SGHAT and CDR2 FQNNGV. V was cut by 5 bases and J by 7 bases, with 21 bases left in between. The CDR3 covers 16 residues. The CDR3 reads CASSLQTGTNINEQFF. Written as DNA, the CDR3 is TGTGCCAGCAGCCTACAAACCGGGACAAATATTAATGAGCAGTTCTTC.

The chain has TRBV7-3 and TRBJ2-2, with TRBD2 identical over 8 bases. This CDR3 has 15 amino acids. In germline, CDR1 is SGHTA, CDR2 FQGTGA. After removal of 3 bases from V and 6 bases from J, the junction contained 6 bases not matched to a gene. The CDR3 DNA follows: TGTGCCAGCAGCTTTACGGGACTAGGAGCCGGGGAGCTGTTTTTT. Amino acid sequence: CASSFTGLGAGELFF.

The rearrangement links TRBV5-1 to TRBJ2-3; D might be TRBD2 (5 bases). V lost 7 bases to trimming and J lost 6 bases, with 12 bases between them. Germline lookup yields CDR1 SGHRS and CDR2 YFSETQ. This CDR3 contains 12 residues. The CDR3 coding sequence is TGCGCCAGCGGCGACCGCGGGGATACGCAGTATTTT. The encoded protein is CASGDRGDTQYF.

The chain couples TRBV5-1 to TRBJ1-1, with 7 bases matching TRBD1. After removal of 1 base from V and 1 base from J, the junction contained 7 bases not matched to a gene. CDR1 and CDR2 from the germline V gene are SGHRS and YFSETQ. This CDR3 has 16 residues. The CDR3 region is CASSLPRTGSNTEAFF. CDR3 in DNA: TGCGCCAGCAGCTTGCCCCGGACAGGCTCGAACACTGAAGCTTTCTTT.

The chain combines TRBV7-2 with TRBJ2-2, with 11 bases lining up with TRBD2. V shed 5 bases, J shed 5 bases, and the junction held 7 bases outside the gene matches. This CDR3 region has 16 residues. CDR1 and CDR2 from the germline V gene are SGHTA and FQGNSA. CDR3 loop: CASSTTSGRWTGELFF. The CDR3 region has the DNA TGTGCCAGCAGCACTACTAGCGGGAGATGGACCGGGGAGCTGTTTTTT.

V gene TRBV29-1 combines with J gene TRBJ2-7, with 8 bases that match TRBD1. The CDR3 is 13 amino acids. J gave up 1 base and V 4 bases, and 3 bases lay outside the gene matches. Germline V CDR1 and CDR2: SQVTM, ANQGSEA. The CDR3 protein is CSVARGPSYEQYF. In nucleotides, the CDR3 is TGCAGCGTTGCCAGGGGGCCTTCCTACGAGCAGTACTTC.

The gene calls are TRBV5-1 and TRBJ2-1; the D gene is possibly TRBD1 (6 bases). V shed 6 bases and J shed 8 bases, with 18 bases lying between them. The CDR3 spans 14 residues. CDR1 and CDR2 from the germline V gene are SGHRS and YFSETQ. CDR3 amino acids: CASTDRSGDDEQFF. The CDR3 DNA reads TGCGCCAGCACCGACAGGAGTGGAGACGATGAGCAGTTCTTC.

The rearrangement uses TRBV10-1 and TRBJ2-3; TRBD2 aligns across 11 bases. Germline loops: CDR1 WNHNN, CDR2 SYGVQD (reference sequence). J was trimmed by 1 base and V by 0 bases; bases with no gene match: 3. This CDR3 has 17 amino acids. The CDR3 DNA sequence: TGCGCCAGCAGTGAGTCGGTAGCGGGAGGGGGCACAGATACGCAGTATTTT. Its protein is CASSESVAGGGTDTQYF.